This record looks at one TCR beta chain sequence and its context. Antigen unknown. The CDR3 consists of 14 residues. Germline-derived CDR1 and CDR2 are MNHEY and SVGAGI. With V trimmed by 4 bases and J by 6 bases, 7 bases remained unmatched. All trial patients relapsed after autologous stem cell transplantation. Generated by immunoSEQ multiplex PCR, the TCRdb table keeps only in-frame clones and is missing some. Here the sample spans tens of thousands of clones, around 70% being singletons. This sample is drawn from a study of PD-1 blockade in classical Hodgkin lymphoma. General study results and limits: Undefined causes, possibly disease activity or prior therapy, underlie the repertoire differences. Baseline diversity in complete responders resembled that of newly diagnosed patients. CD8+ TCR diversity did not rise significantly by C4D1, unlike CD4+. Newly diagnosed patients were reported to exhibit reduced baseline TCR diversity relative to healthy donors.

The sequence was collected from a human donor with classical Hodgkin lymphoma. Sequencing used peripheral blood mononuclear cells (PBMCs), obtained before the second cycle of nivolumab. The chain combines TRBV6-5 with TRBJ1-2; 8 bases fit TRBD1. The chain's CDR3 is CASSSYGQGDGYTF. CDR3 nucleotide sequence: TGTGCCAGCAGTTCCTACGGACAGGGTGATGGCTACACCTTC.